Each of the 32 T cell receptor beta chains below was sequenced from the same sample in a study of T cell repertoires in cytomegalovirus infection. MiXCR was run by TCRdb on the reads, yielding one entry per CDR3 protein. This sample has a few hundred thousand distinct CDR3 sequences, with over 15% found just once. Sequenced input: CD8+ T cells from PBMCs. The receptors come from a human donor in good health (CMV status not recorded). Some clones in this sample may be carry-over from other donors' samples.

This rearrangement joins TRBV7-9 to TRBJ2-2, with D possibly being TRBD1 (5 bases). The V gene lost 1 base and the J gene lost 3 bases, with 18 bases spanning the gap. CDR1 is SEHNR, CDR2 FQNEAQ, per germline (reference sequence). The CDR3 covers 18 residues. The CDR3 loop reads CASSLEVGSRGYTGELFF. The CDR3 coding sequence is TGTGCCAGCAGCTTAGAAGTCGGATCAAGGGGATACACCGGGGAGCTGTTTTTT.

This clonotype was found many times. This CDR3 is CASSPPGMVEKLFF. Written as DNA, the CDR3 is TGTGCCAGCAGCCCCCCAGGGATGGTGGAAAAACTGTTTTTT. The rearrangement links TRBV12-3 or TRBV12-4 to TRBJ1-4; D may be TRBD1 (5 bases). The CDR3 has 14 amino acids. The V and J ends lost 6 bases and 8 bases respectively, with 16 bases between them.

There are many counts of this clonotype. The chain joins TRBV11-2 to TRBJ2-7; 7 nucleotides align to TRBD2. CDR3 length: 16 amino acids. V lost 0 bases and J lost 3; bases outside the gene matches: 8. Looked up from germline, CDR1 is SGHAT and CDR2 is FQNNGV. The CDR3 DNA follows: TGTGCCAGCAGCTTAGACAGCGGGGAGAGCCTCTACGAGCAGTACTTC. The encoded protein is CASSLDSGESLYEQYF.

This clonotype has at least ten counts. This rearrangement joins TRBV7-9 to TRBJ1-3, with unresolved D. Trimming stripped 3 bases from V and 0 bases from J, with 12 bases between. Looked up from germline, CDR1 is SEHNR and CDR2 is FQNEAQ (reference sequence). The CDR3 runs to 16 residues. The CDR3 spells CASSFGRGNSGNTIYF. Written as DNA, the CDR3 is TGTGCCAGCAGCTTTGGCCGGGGAAACTCTGGAAACACCATATATTTT.

This clonotype was recorded many times. The chain combines TRBV27 with TRBJ2-1, with D unresolved. The CDR3 runs 13 residues. V lost 2 bases and J lost 5, with 7 bases in between. CDR1 and CDR2 (germline): MNHEY, SMNVEV (reference sequence). The DNA for the CDR3 is TGTGCCAGCAGTTTAAACCCGGACAATGAGCAGTTCTTC. It encodes CASSLNPDNEQFF.

At least ten counts were recorded for this clonotype. The chain links TRBV19 to TRBJ1-1; D not resolved. V lost 4 bases and J lost 3, with 15 bases in between. CDR3 size: 15 residues. Germline assignment: CDR1 LNHDA and CDR2 SQIVND (reference sequence). CDR3 sequence (DNA): TGTGCCAGTAGTACCTTTTTCGACATCTACACTGAAGCTTTCTTT. As protein: CASSTFFDIYTEAFF.

At least ten counts were recorded for this clonotype. The V gene is TRBV12-3 or TRBV12-4, the J gene TRBJ2-1; D gene ambiguous. This CDR3 has 18 amino acids. V lost 4 bases and J lost 3, with 22 bases in between. The CDR3 nucleotides read TGTGCCAGCAGTTCGACTCGGATACAGCAGATCTACTACAATGAGCAGTTCTTC. It encodes CASSSTRIQQIYYNEQFF.

The chain carries TRBV7-2 and TRBJ1-1, with a weak D call TRBD1 (6 bases). The CDR3 is 13 amino acids. Trimming stripped 3 bases from V and 8 bases from J, with 13 bases between. Germline CDR1 SGHTA, CDR2 FQGNSA. The DNA for the CDR3 is TGTGCCAGCAGCTTCCAGGGGAGGATCGAAGCTTTCTTT. Translating gives CASSFQGRIEAFF.

This clonotype was picked up many times. This chain connects TRBV6-2 or TRBV6-3 to TRBJ2-2; the D is unclear. V lost 2 bases, J lost 5 bases, and 9 bases lay in between. The germline V gene has CDR1 MNHEY and CDR2 SVGEGT. The CDR3 has 14 amino acids. The CDR3 reads CASSYKFETGELFF. In DNA, the CDR3 is TGTGCCAGCAGTTACAAGTTTGAAACCGGGGAGCTGTTTTTT.

The table lists this clonotype with many counts. The genes are TRBV7-9 and TRBJ2-5; TRBD1 might be the D (6 bases). The germline V gene encodes CDR1 SEHNR and CDR2 FQNEAQ (reference sequence). The CDR3 has 14 residues. Trimming took off 5 bases at V and 1 base at J, with 11 bases between the two ends. The chain's CDR3 is CASSELTGQETQYF. The DNA for the CDR3 is TGTGCCAGCAGCGAATTGACAGGCCAAGAGACCCAGTACTTC.

Only a few counts were recorded for this clonotype. The V and J genes are TRBV10-3 and TRBJ2-7; D tentatively fits TRBD1 or TRBD2 (5 bases each). Trimming pared 5 bases from V and 5 bases from J, leaving 19 bases between. In germline, CDR1 is ENHRY, CDR2 SYGVKD. The CDR3 spans 15 residues. CDR3 sequence: CAISRVKRGDDEQYF. CDR3 nucleotides: TGTGCCATCAGTAGGGTAAAAAGGGGAGATGACGAGCAGTACTTC.

In this sample, this clonotype turned up many times. This rearrangement joins TRBV6-1 to TRBJ2-5; D is perhaps TRBD1 (6 bases). This CDR3 is built from 15 residues. Trimming left V 6 bases short and J 2 bases short, with 16 bases between. Per germline, CDR1 MNHNS and CDR2 SASEGT. The CDR3 is CASSYTGQRQETQYF. DNA of the CDR3: TGTGCCAGCAGCTACACCGGACAGCGTCAAGAGACCCAGTACTTC.

This clonotype was counted ten times or more. This chain joins TRBV29-1 and TRBJ2-7; 10 nucleotides line up with TRBD1. Germline-derived CDR1 and CDR2 are SQVTM and ANQGSEA. CDR3 size: 13 residues. Trimming took 6 bases from V and 5 from J; bases not matched to a gene: 7. CDR3 sequence: CSVAGTGANEQYF. The CDR3 coding sequence is TGCAGCGTCGCCGGGACAGGGGCTAACGAGCAGTACTTC.

This clonotype was observed a handful of times. The chain links TRBV7-9 to TRBJ2-5; 11 bases line up with TRBD2. The CDR3 sequence is 15 residues long. V shed 5 bases, J shed 3 bases, and the junction held 5 bases outside the gene matches. Germline values: CDR1 SEHNR, CDR2 FQNEAQ (reference sequence). The CDR3 spells CASSTLGLAEETQYF. The CDR3 nucleotides are TGTGCCAGCAGCACGTTGGGACTAGCGGAAGAGACCCAGTACTTC.

This clonotype has only a few counts. The chain combines TRBV19 with TRBJ1-5; no reliable D call. The CDR3 contains 15 residues. V gave up 6 bases and J gave up 3 bases, with 15 bases separating them. CDR1 is LNHDA, CDR2 SQIVND, per germline (reference sequence). The CDR3 DNA follows: TGTGCCAGTAGCGCGCCAAGGGAATTCAATCAGCCCCAGCATTTT. The encoded protein is CASSAPREFNQPQHF.

The chain combines TRBV6-6 with TRBJ1-3, with D unclear. CDR1 and CDR2 (germline): MNHNY, SVGAGI (reference sequence). The CDR3 covers 16 residues. V lost 8 bases and J 0 bases, leaving 17 bases between the germline ends. The chain's CDR3 is CASGVLSISSGNTIYF. The CDR3 DNA reads as TGTGCCAGCGGGGTCCTAAGTATTAGCTCTGGAAACACCATATATTTT.

In this sample, this clonotype turned up a few times. The chain employs TRBV20-1 and TRBJ2-1; D ambiguous. Germline V lookup: CDR1 DFQATT, CDR2 SNEGSKA (reference sequence). Between the trimmed V and J ends, which lost 3 bases and 3 bases, there was a span of 12 bases. The CDR3 sequence is 14 residues long. The CDR3: CSARTQDGYNEQFF. DNA of the CDR3: TGCAGTGCTAGGACTCAGGACGGCTACAATGAGCAGTTCTTC.

The genes are TRBV10-3 and TRBJ2-1; no reliable D call. Per germline, CDR1 ENHRY and CDR2 SYGVKD. This CDR3 has 13 residues. The V and J ends lost 6 bases and 5 bases respectively, with 11 bases between them. The CDR3 here is CAISYEAHNEQFF. For the CDR3, the DNA is TGTGCCATCAGCTACGAAGCGCACAATGAGCAGTTCTTC.

There are a few counts of this clonotype. This rearrangement joins TRBV12-3 or TRBV12-4 to TRBJ2-2; TRBD2 matches at 9 bases. J was trimmed by 1 base and V by 3 bases; bases with no gene match: 18. The CDR3 runs to 21 residues. Here the CDR3 reads CASSFVVQRGAVQMNTGELFF. The CDR3 DNA reads as TGTGCCAGCAGTTTTGTTGTCCAGCGGGGGGCTGTTCAAATGAACACCGGGGAGCTGTTTTTT.

Only a few counts were recorded for this clonotype. In nucleotides, the CDR3 is TGTGCCAGCAGAGATGTAGCGGGGAGCACAGATACGCAGTATTTT. It specifies CASRDVAGSTDTQYF. The V call is TRBV7-9, the J call TRBJ2-3, with 8 bases that match TRBD2. From germline, CDR1 is SEHNR and CDR2 FQNEAQ (reference sequence). The CDR3 totals 15 residues. The V segment lost 6 bases and the J segment 0 bases; nucleotides outside the gene matches: 5.

This clonotype was counted ten times or more. DNA for the CDR3: TGTGCCAGCAGCAACGACGTAGGGGGCGCTTGGGTCAATGAAAAACTGTTTTTT. It specifies CASSNDVGGAWVNEKLFF. The rearrangement uses TRBV7-8 and TRBJ1-4; 7 nucleotides match TRBD1. The V segment lost 5 bases and the J segment 5 bases; nucleotides outside the gene matches: 17. The CDR3 sequence is 18 residues long. CDR1 is SGHVS, CDR2 FQNEAQ, per germline.

This clonotype was picked up many times. The V and J genes are TRBV11-2 and TRBJ2-1; D is perhaps TRBD2 (7 bases). CDR1 SGHAT and CDR2 FQNNGV come from the germline V gene. Trimming removed 1 base at V and 1 base at J, with 14 bases between. The CDR3 length is 17 residues. CDR3 nucleotide sequence: TGTGCCAGCAGCTTAGGCTGGGAGGGGGTATCCTACAATGAGCAGTTCTTC. Amino acids: CASSLGWEGVSYNEQFF.

This clonotype appeared many times. The genes are TRBV6-1 and TRBJ2-1; D ambiguous. CDR3 length equals 16 residues. In germline, CDR1 is MNHNS, CDR2 SASEGT. Deletions cut 1 base from V and 16 bases from J, with 26 bases between. CDR3 sequence (DNA): TGTGCCAGCAGTGAAGAAGAGAAGGTTGTCTGGATGAAACGATTCTTC. Amino acid sequence: CASSEEEKVVWMKRFF.

CDR3 residues: CASSHGAGHPYEQYF. The CDR3 region has the DNA TGTGCCAGCAGCCACGGCGCTGGACACCCCTACGAGCAGTACTTC. This chain connects TRBV3-1 to TRBJ2-7; maybe TRBD1 (5 bases). CDR1 and CDR2 from the germline V gene are LGHDT and YNNKEL (reference sequence). Trimming took off 3 bases at V and 2 bases at J, with 14 bases between the two ends. CDR3 length equals 15 residues.

V is TRBV4-1 and J is TRBJ1-1, with D perhaps matching TRBD1 (5 bases). V was cut by 4 bases and J by 1 base, with 13 bases left in between. CDR1 and CDR2 from the germline V gene are MGHRA and YSYEKL. CDR3 length: 15 amino acids. The CDR3 protein is CASSRRWGENTEAFF. The CDR3 DNA sequence: TGCGCCAGCAGCCGCCGATGGGGGGAGAACACTGAAGCTTTCTTT.

There are many counts of this clonotype. The rearrangement uses TRBV20-1 and TRBJ2-2; perhaps TRBD2 as D (5 bases). Trimming took 6 bases from V and 0 from J, leaving 14 bases between them. Germline V CDR1 and CDR2: DFQATT, SNEGSKA (reference sequence). This CDR3 has 15 amino acids. CDR3 DNA: TGCAGTGCAAACGACTACGACTCGAACACCGGGGAGCTGTTTTTT. Encoded protein: CSANDYDSNTGELFF.

The count of this clonotype is one. The chain uses TRBV20-1 and TRBJ2-3; D not resolved. The CDR3 is 11 amino acids. Germline lookup yields CDR1 DFQATT and CDR2 SNEGSKA (reference sequence). Trimming took off 3 bases at V and 2 bases at J, with 3 bases between the two ends. The CDR3 DNA is TGCAGTGCTAGTCCCACAGATACGCAGTATTTT. Translation gives CSASPTDTQYF.

In its sample, this clonotype was seen a few times. The rearrangement joins TRBV7-9 to TRBJ2-2; D perhaps matches TRBD2 (6 bases). CDR3 size: 14 residues. V was cut by 7 bases and J by 6 bases, with 15 bases left in between. The germline gives CDR1 SEHNR, CDR2 FQNEAQ (reference sequence). Here the CDR3 reads CASTDGRFSGELFF. CDR3 nucleotide sequence: TGTGCCAGCACCGATGGGAGGTTCTCCGGGGAGCTGTTTTTT.

This clonotype was counted at least ten times. Here the CDR3 DNA reads TGCGCCAGCAGCCAAGATGGGGACAGGCATGTGGATACGCAGTATTTT. Protein sequence: CASSQDGDRHVDTQYF. This rearrangement joins TRBV4-3 to TRBJ2-3, with 8 bases identical to TRBD1. The trim removed 0 bases at V and 6 bases at J, leaving 8 bases unmatched. Germline-derived CDR1 and CDR2 are LGHNA and YSLEER. The CDR3 is made up of 16 amino acids.

V is TRBV5-8 and J is TRBJ1-1; the match to TRBD1 covers 8 bases. The CDR3 has 15 residues. The V gene end was trimmed by 0 bases and the J gene end by 7 bases; junction bases not matched to a gene: 8. Germline assignment: CDR1 SGHTS and CDR2 YDEGEE. The chain's CDR3 is CASSLAGQGAIEAFF. Here the CDR3 DNA reads TGTGCCAGCAGCTTGGCCGGGCAGGGGGCCATTGAAGCTTTCTTT.

This clonotype was recorded many times. The V call is TRBV7-6, the J call TRBJ1-1, with 7 bases lining up with TRBD1. This CDR3 is built from 15 residues. Trimming removed 4 bases from V and 3 bases from J; junction bases left unmatched: 8. Germline CDR1 is SGHVS and CDR2 is FNYEAQ. In DNA form, the CDR3 reads TGTGCCAGCAGCTCACGACAGGGTAGAGACACTGAAGCTTTCTTT. Translated, it gives CASSSRQGRDTEAFF.

This clonotype was detected ten times or more. This sequence joins TRBV28 and TRBJ2-7; 11 bases fit TRBD1. V was clipped by 2 bases and J by 5 bases; unmatched bases: 5. There are 15 residues in the CDR3. CDR1 MDHEN and CDR2 SYDVKM come from the germline V gene. Written as DNA, the CDR3 is TGTGCCAGCAGTTTACGGGACAGGGGGATCGACGAGCAGTACTTC. Amino acids: CASSLRDRGIDEQYF.